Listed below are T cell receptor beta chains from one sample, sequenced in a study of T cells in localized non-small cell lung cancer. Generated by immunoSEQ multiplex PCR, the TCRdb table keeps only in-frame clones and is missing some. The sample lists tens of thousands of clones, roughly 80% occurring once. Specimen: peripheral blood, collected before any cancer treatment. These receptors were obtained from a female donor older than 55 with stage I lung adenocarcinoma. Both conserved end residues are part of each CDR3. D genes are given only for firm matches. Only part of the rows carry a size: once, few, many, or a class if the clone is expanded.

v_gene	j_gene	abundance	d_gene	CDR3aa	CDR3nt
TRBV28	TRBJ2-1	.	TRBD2	CASSLYGGRYNEQFF	TGTGCCAGCAGTTTATATGGCGGGAGGTACAATGAGCAGTTCTTC
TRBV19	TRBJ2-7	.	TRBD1	CASRGQGPYEQYF	TGTGCCAGTAGGGGACAGGGACCCTACGAGCAGTACTTC
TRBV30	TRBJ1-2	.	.	CAWSSNPQGYYGYTF	TGTGCCTGGAGTTCAAACCCCCAGGGCTACTATGGCTACACCTTC
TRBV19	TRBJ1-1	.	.	CASSIARTVAEAFF	TGTGCCAGTAGTATAGCGAGGACGGTCGCTGAAGCTTTCTTT
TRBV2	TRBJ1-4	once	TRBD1	CASSNSGTGGEKLFF	TGTGCCAGCAGTAATTCCGGGACAGGGGGCGAAAAACTGTTTTTT
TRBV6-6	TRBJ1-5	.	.	CASSYGGGYDQPQHF	TGTGCCAGCAGTTACGGTGGGGGATATGATCAGCCCCAGCATTTT
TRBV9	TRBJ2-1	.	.	CASSSSGGTNEQFF	TGTGCCAGCAGCTCCAGTGGCGGAACCAATGAGCAGTTCTTC
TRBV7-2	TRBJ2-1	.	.	CASSLLDQEQFF	TGTGCCAGCAGCTTATTAGACCAGGAGCAGTTCTTC
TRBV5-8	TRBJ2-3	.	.	CASSPPVSDTQYF	TGTGCCAGCAGTCCCCCAGTGTCAGATACGCAGTATTTT
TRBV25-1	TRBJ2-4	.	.	CASSSSVGGAKNIQYF	TGTGCCAGCAGTTCCTCCGTTGGGGGAGCCAAAAACATTCAGTACTTC
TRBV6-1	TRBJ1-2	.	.	CASSGGSDGDYGYTF	TGTGCCAGCAGTGGGGGCTCGGACGGGGACTATGGCTACACCTTC
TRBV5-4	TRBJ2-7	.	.	CASSPDISSYEQYF	TGTGCCAGCAGCCCCGACATTAGCTCCTACGAGCAGTACTTC
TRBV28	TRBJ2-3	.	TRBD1	CASNNPGQGATDTQYF	TGTGCCAGCAACAACCCGGGACAGGGGGCCACAGATACGCAGTATTTT
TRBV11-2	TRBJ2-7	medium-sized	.	CASSLVGQGTYEQYF	TGTGCCAGCAGCTTAGTCGGCCAGGGGACCTACGAGCAGTACTTC
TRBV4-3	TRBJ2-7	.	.	CASSQDLKYEQYF	TGCGCCAGCAGCCAAGATCTAAAATACGAGCAGTACTTC
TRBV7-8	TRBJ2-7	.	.	CASSPGRYEQYF	TGTGCCAGCAGCCCAGGCAGGTACGAGCAGTACTTC
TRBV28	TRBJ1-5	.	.	CASSLSVQPQHF	TGTGCCAGCAGTTTATCGGTTCAGCCCCAGCATTTT
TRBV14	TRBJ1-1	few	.	CASSQDRNTEAFF	TGTGCCAGCAGCCAAGACAGAAACACTGAAGCTTTCTTT
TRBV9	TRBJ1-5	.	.	CASSSGGWEWPQHF	TGTGCCAGCAGCTCAGGCGGATGGGAGTGGCCCCAGCATTTT
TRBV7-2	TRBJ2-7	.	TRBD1	CASRLRTGPGEQYF	TGTGCCAGCAGGCTGCGGACAGGCCCTGGGGAGCAGTACTTC
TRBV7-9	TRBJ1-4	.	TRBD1	CASSQITGGPAKLFF	TGTGCCAGCAGCCAAATTACAGGGGGCCCAGCGAAACTGTTTTTT
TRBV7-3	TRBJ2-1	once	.	CASSQGLSYNEQFF	TGTGCCAGCAGCCAGGGGCTCTCCTACAATGAGCAGTTCTTC
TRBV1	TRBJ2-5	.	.	CTSSHHSGGGETQYF	TGCACCAGCAGCCACCACAGCGGTGGGGGAGAGACCCAGTACTTC
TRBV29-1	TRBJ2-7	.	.	CSAIPLTGYEQYF	TGCAGCGCCATCCCCCTGACAGGATACGAGCAGTACTTC
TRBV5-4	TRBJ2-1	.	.	CASTHPGRYNEQFF	TGTGCCAGCACCCACCCGGGCCGCTACAATGAGCAGTTCTTC
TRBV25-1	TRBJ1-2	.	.	CASSENYGYTF	TGTGCCAGCAGTGAAAACTATGGCTACACCTTC
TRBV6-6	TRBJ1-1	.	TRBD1	CASSFKTGRDTEAFF	TGTGCCAGCAGTTTTAAGACAGGGAGAGACACTGAAGCTTTCTTT
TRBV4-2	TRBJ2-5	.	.	CASSQARQETQYF	TGTGCCAGCAGCCAGGCACGACAAGAGACCCAGTACTTC
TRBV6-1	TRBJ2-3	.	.	CASNEHGGTDTQYF	TGTGCCAGCAACGAACATGGTGGCACAGATACGCAGTATTTT
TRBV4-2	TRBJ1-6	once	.	CASSPNNSPLHF	TGTGCCAGCAGCCCAAATAATTCACCCCTCCACTTT
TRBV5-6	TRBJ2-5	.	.	CASSIGTGDVGETQYF	TGTGCCAGCAGCATAGGGACCGGGGATGTGGGAGAGACCCAGTACTTC
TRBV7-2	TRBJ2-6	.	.	CASSPSGGANVLTF	TGTGCCAGCAGCCCGTCGGGTGGGGCCAACGTCCTGACTTTC
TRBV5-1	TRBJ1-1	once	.	CASSTGTYPEAFF	TGCGCCAGCAGCACTGGGACATACCCTGAAGCTTTCTTT
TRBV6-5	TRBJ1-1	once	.	CASSPSLGTEAFF	TGTGCCAGCAGCCCCAGTCTGGGCACTGAAGCTTTCTTT
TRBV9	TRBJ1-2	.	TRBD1	CASSEGQGPGDYGYTF	TGTGCCAGCAGCGAGGGACAGGGCCCGGGGGACTATGGCTACACCTTC
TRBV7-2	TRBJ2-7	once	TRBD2	CASSLGASGEEQYF	TGTGCCAGCAGCTTAGGAGCTAGCGGGGAAGAGCAGTACTTC
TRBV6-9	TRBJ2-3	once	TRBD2	CASSSPLAGGLGTQYF	TGTGCCAGCAGTAGCCCTTTGGCGGGGGGCCTTGGTACGCAGTATTTT
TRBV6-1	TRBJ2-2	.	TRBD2	CASSELAGGAGGELFF	TGTGCCAGCAGTGAACTAGCGGGGGGAGCGGGCGGGGAGCTGTTTTTT
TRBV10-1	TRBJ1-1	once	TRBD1	CASSPIQGVTEAFF	TGCGCCAGCAGTCCTATACAGGGGGTCACTGAAGCTTTCTTT
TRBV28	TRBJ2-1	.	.	CASSQDTFSYNEQFF	TGTGCCAGCTCCCAGGACACTTTCTCCTACAATGAGCAGTTCTTC
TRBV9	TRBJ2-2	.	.	CASSVAGQNTGELFF	TGTGCCAGCAGCGTAGCCGGACAGAACACCGGGGAGCTGTTTTTT
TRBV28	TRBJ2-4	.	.	CASNGGAKNIQYF	TGTGCCAGCAATGGTGGGGCCAAAAACATTCAGTACTTC
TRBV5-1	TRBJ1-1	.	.	CASSSPAGGVNTEAFF	TGCGCCAGCAGCTCTCCAGCTGGAGGAGTGAACACTGAAGCTTTCTTT
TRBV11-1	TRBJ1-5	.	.	CASSLSGNQPQHF	TGTGCCAGCAGCTTAAGTGGCAATCAGCCCCAGCATTTT
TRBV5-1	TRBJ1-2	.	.	CASSLGAAANYGYTF	TGCGCCAGCAGCTTAGGGGCGGCCGCTAACTATGGCTACACCTTC
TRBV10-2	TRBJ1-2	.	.	CASSPGREAHTF	TGCGCCAGCAGCCCGGGTAGAGAGGCACACACCTTC
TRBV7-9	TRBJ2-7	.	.	CASSQKTHPPYEQYF	TGTGCCAGCAGCCAAAAAACTCACCCGCCCTACGAGCAGTACTTC
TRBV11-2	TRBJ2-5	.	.	CASSLAGKETQYF	TGTGCCAGCAGCTTAGCAGGGAAAGAGACCCAGTACTTC
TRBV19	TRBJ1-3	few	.	CASSETKSGNTIYF	TGTGCCAGTAGTGAAACAAAATCTGGAAACACCATATATTTT
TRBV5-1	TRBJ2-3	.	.	CASSLWGGRADTQYF	TGCGCCAGCAGCTTGTGGGGGGGCCGCGCAGATACGCAGTATTTT
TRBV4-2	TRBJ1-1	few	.	CASSQYLENTEAFF	TGTGCCAGCAGCCAATACCTAGAGAACACTGAAGCTTTCTTT
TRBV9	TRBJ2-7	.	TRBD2	CASSVTSGSYEQYF	TGTGCCAGCAGCGTGACTAGCGGGAGCTACGAGCAGTACTTC
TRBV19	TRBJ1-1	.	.	CASRPAWRGEETEAFF	TGTGCCAGTAGACCCGCGTGGCGGGGAGAAGAGACTGAAGCTTTCTTT
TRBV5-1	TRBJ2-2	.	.	CASSETGNTGELFF	TGCGCCAGCAGCGAGACAGGGAACACCGGGGAGCTGTTTTTT
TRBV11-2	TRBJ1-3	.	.	CASSLRPHGSGNTIYF	TGTGCCAGCAGCTTGAGGCCCCACGGCTCTGGAAACACCATATATTTT